The 19 T cell receptor beta chains reported below all come from one sample, sequenced in a study of cytomegalovirus exposure and HLA in healthy donors. The PCR was carried out with 60 Vbeta primers and 13 Jbeta primers. Some clones are missing from TCRdb's copy, which holds only in-frame ones; the method was immunoSEQ multiplex PCR. This repertoire shows some 150,000 clones, 76% found once; its top ten account for around 1.8%. Sequencing was performed on PBMCs. The source of these receptors is a female donor in good health and CMV-seropositive.

The chain carries TRBV11-2 and TRBJ2-7; 7 bases line up with TRBD2. Per the germline V gene, CDR1 is SGHAT and CDR2 is FQNNGV. J lost 3 bases, V lost 5 bases, and 13 bases had no gene match. The CDR3 contains 16 residues. The CDR3 DNA follows: TGTGCCAGCAGCCGACCGGTCAGCGGGATTCTCTACGAGCAGTACTTC. It yields the protein CASSRPVSGILYEQYF.

The chain carries TRBV7-2 and TRBJ2-7; D is unclear. Trimming removed 1 base at V and 4 bases at J, with 8 bases between. Germline V gene data show CDR1 as SGHTA and CDR2 as FQGNSA. The CDR3 runs to 13 residues. In nucleotides, the CDR3 is TGTGCCAGCAGCTTAGACTATTTTTACGAGCAGTACTTC. Encoded protein: CASSLDYFYEQYF.

The chain is built from TRBV20-1 and TRBJ2-1, with a tentative D call TRBD1 (6 bases). The CDR3 has 10 residues. V dropped 6 bases and J dropped 10 bases, with 10 bases sitting between them. Looked up from germline, CDR1 is DFQATT and CDR2 is SNEGSKA (reference sequence). The CDR3 is CSADGTEQFF. Written as DNA, the CDR3 is TGCAGTGCAGATGGGACAGAGCAGTTCTTC.

The J gene is TRBJ1-2, the V gene TRBV11-2; D unclear. This CDR3 spans 14 amino acids. Germline CDR1 and CDR2: SGHAT and FQNNGV. With 7 bases removed from V and 8 bases from J, the gap between germline ends came to 20 bases. The CDR3 sequence: CASTPAAGKSGYTF. DNA of the CDR3: TGTGCCAGCACCCCCGCTGCGGGCAAATCGGGCTACACCTTC.

This chain uses TRBV27 with TRBJ2-5, with D unresolved. Germline values: CDR1 MNHEY, CDR2 SMNVEV (reference sequence). This CDR3 contains 14 residues. Trimming left V 6 bases short and J 2 bases short, with 13 bases between. CDR3 bases: TGTGCCAGCAGCAAACAGACCTCTCAAGAGACCCAGTACTTC. Translating it yields CASSKQTSQETQYF.

The rearrangement uses TRBV6-1 and TRBJ2-7, with D unresolved. Germline V gene lookup returns CDR1 MNHNS and CDR2 SASEGT. CDR3 length: 14 amino acids. V lost 2 bases and J 5 bases, leaving 13 bases between the germline ends. The CDR3 loop reads CASSEHIGRDEQYF. The CDR3 region has the DNA TGTGCCAGCAGTGAACACATAGGTCGGGACGAGCAGTACTTC.

The chain recombines TRBV6-1 with TRBJ1-6; D gene unclear. The CDR3 is made up of 14 amino acids. CDR1 is MNHNS, CDR2 SASEGT, per germline. V lost 6 bases and J 0 bases, leaving 6 bases between the germline ends. The CDR3: CASSPGSYNSPLHF. The CDR3, as DNA: TGTGCCAGCAGCCCAGGCTCCTATAATTCACCCCTCCACTTT.

The chain couples TRBV6-1 to TRBJ2-7; D unresolved. Germline V CDR1 and CDR2: MNHNS, SASEGT. The CDR3 runs 14 residues. V lost 2 bases, J lost 5 bases, and 13 bases lay in between. CDR3: CASSEKPSPHEQYF. The CDR3 DNA reads as TGTGCCAGCAGTGAAAAGCCTAGTCCCCACGAGCAGTACTTC.

The chain couples TRBV2 to TRBJ1-2; 9 bases match TRBD1. Germline V gene lookup returns CDR1 SNHLY and CDR2 FYNNEI. The CDR3 covers 15 residues. V lost 3 bases to trimming and J lost 5 bases; unmatched junction nucleotides: 7. CDR3 DNA: TGTGCCAGCAGTGATCAGGACAGGGGTTGGTATGGCTACACCTTC. Encoded protein: CASSDQDRGWYGYTF.

The gene calls are TRBV5-4 and TRBJ2-3, with 12 bases lining up with TRBD2. V gave up 4 bases and J gave up 5 bases; unmatched junction bases: 8. Germline V gene data show CDR1 as SGHNT and CDR2 as YYREEE (reference sequence). The CDR3 loop spans 16 amino acids. Here the CDR3 DNA reads TGTGCCAGCAGCCCTGAGACTAGCGGGGGAATAGATACGCAGTATTTT. Translating it yields CASSPETSGGIDTQYF. Filled out from reference TRBV5-4 and TRBJ2-3, the complete variable domain reads ETGVTQSPTHLIKTRGQQVTLRCSSQSGHNTVSWYQQALGQGPQFIFQYYREEENGRGNFPPRFSGLQFPNYSSELNVNALELDDSALYLCASSPETSGGIDTQYFGPGTRLTVL.

The chain joins TRBV19 to TRBJ1-2; perhaps TRBD1 as D (5 bases). V was trimmed by 3 bases and J by 5 bases, leaving 10 bases between them. This CDR3 is 13 amino acids long. Germline V gene sequence: CDR1 LNHDA, CDR2 SQIVND (reference sequence). In nucleotides, the CDR3 is TGTGCCAGTAGTATCGGGCCAGGGTATGGCTACACCTTC. Residues: CASSIGPGYGYTF.

This clone was recorded only once. The chain links TRBV5-1 to TRBJ1-1; D is uncertain. Trimming removed 4 bases at V and 1 base at J, with 11 bases between. This CDR3 has 14 amino acids. Germline CDR1 reads SGHRS; CDR2 reads YFSETQ. CDR3: CASSAGMTNTEAFF. The CDR3 nucleotides read TGCGCCAGCAGCGCGGGGATGACGAACACTGAAGCTTTCTTT.

The genes are TRBV27 and TRBJ1-1; 7 positions match TRBD1. V shed 5 bases, J shed 1 base, and the junction held 13 bases outside the gene matches. The V gene's germline CDR1 is MNHEY and CDR2 SMNVEV (reference sequence). The CDR3 is made up of 17 amino acids. CDR3 DNA sequence: TGTGCCAGCAGTCCCTCCCTTTTGACAGGGAAGAACACTGAAGCTTTCTTT. The encoded protein is CASSPSLLTGKNTEAFF.

This clone came up a few times. This rearrangement joins TRBV11-2 to TRBJ2-7; 10 nucleotides agree with TRBD1. The CDR3 consists of 15 residues. Per germline, CDR1 SGHAT and CDR2 FQNNGV. V was clipped by 5 bases and J by 3 bases; unmatched bases: 7. The CDR3 region is CASSHRDRGGYEQYF. CDR3 nucleotides: TGTGCCAGCAGCCATCGGGACAGGGGAGGCTACGAGCAGTACTTC. Using reference TRBV11-2 and TRBJ2-7 for the parts outside the CDR3, the full variable domain is EAGVAQSPRYKIIEKRQSVAFWCNPISGHATLYWYQQILGQGPKLLIQFQNNGVVDDSQLPKDRFSAERLKGVDSTLKIQPAKLEDSAVYLCASSHRDRGGYEQYFGPGTRLTVT.

This clone was detected once. Germline and junction disagree at one end, which may indicate a read error. This sequence joins TRBV6-5 and TRBJ1-2; tentative D call: TRBD1 (5 bases). Germline V gene lookup returns CDR1 MNHEY and CDR2 SVGAGI. The CDR3 spans 15 residues. The CDR3 reads CASRPSGFSNYGYPF. The CDR3 nucleotides are TGTGCCAGCAGGCCATCAGGGTTTTCTAACTATGGCTACCCCTTC.

J is TRBJ1-3 and V is TRBV2, with 9 nucleotides matching TRBD1. The germline V gene encodes CDR1 SNHLY and CDR2 FYNNEI. Unmatched junction bases numbered 6, after V lost 5 bases and J lost 4 bases. The CDR3 extends over 15 amino acids. The CDR3 bases are TGTGCCAGCAGTCCAACAGGGGGCGTGGGAAACACCATATATTTT. The encoded protein is CASSPTGGVGNTIYF.

This clone was counted between two and nine times. The genes are TRBV6-1 and TRBJ1-5; a weak D match, TRBD1 (5 bases). Looked up from germline, CDR1 is MNHNS and CDR2 is SASEGT. The CDR3 covers 12 residues. V was pared by 6 bases and J by 3 bases, with 6 bases between. The CDR3 is CASRDTNQPQHF. DNA for the CDR3: TGTGCCAGCAGGGACACCAATCAGCCCCAGCATTTT.

The chain joins TRBV28 to TRBJ1-5, with D hard to call. Trimming pared 1 base from V and 2 bases from J, leaving 6 bases between. CDR1 MDHEN and CDR2 SYDVKM come from the germline V gene. The CDR3 covers 14 residues. The CDR3 spells CASSLYSRNQPQHF. The CDR3 DNA reads TGTGCCAGCAGTTTATACAGCCGCAATCAGCCCCAGCATTTT. Looking up the rest from reference TRBV28 and TRBJ1-5 gives the full variable domain: DVKVTQSSRYLVKRTGEKVFLECVQDMDHENMFWYRQDPGLGLRLIYFSYDVKMKEKGDIPEGYSVSREKKERFSLILESASTNQTSMYLCASSLYSRNQPQHFGDGTRLSIL.

In its sample, this clone was seen a few times. J is TRBJ2-5 and V is TRBV30, with TRBD1 matching 7 bases. V lost 1 base to trimming and J lost 2 bases; unmatched junction nucleotides: 1. Germline CDR1 GTSNPN, CDR2 SVGIG (reference sequence). The CDR3 sequence is 13 residues long. This chain's CDR3 is CAWSEGAQETQYF. The DNA for the CDR3 is TGTGCCTGGAGTGAGGGGGCTCAAGAGACCCAGTACTTC.